Here is one TCR beta chain with its context. Its antigen is unknown. These data originate in a study of CD8+ T cells in alopecia areata. Across the whole study: Tofacitinib continued for 6 to 18 months and was then withheld for 6 months. Study-wide findings and caveats: Mice showed TCR sharing more clearly than patients did, possibly owing to HLA. Since there was just one nonresponder, nobody can yet say how baseline CD8+ expansion ties to response. On tofacitinib, scalp clonality and expanded CD8+ clones among top 100 fell significantly.

CDR1 and CDR2 from the germline V gene are SGHRS and YFSETQ. This CDR3 has 12 amino acids. Deletions cut 6 bases from V and 5 bases from J, with 11 bases between. Treatment specified: oral pan-JAK inhibitor, 5-10 mg twice daily. Isolated RNA was reverse transcribed into cDNA used as the sequencing template. The protocol was immunoSEQ multiplex PCR, while the TCRdb copy is restricted to in-frame clones and leaves out a portion. The data hold roughly 220,000 clones, with approximately 72% observed a single time. This sample comprised CD4+ T cells sorted from blood, obtained at week 44, from a patient treated with tofacitinib. The TCR comes from a human donor with alopecia areata. The V gene is TRBV5-1, the J gene TRBJ2-5; D is ambiguous. For the CDR3, the DNA is TGCGCCAGCACCGGGTCCATCGAGACCCAGTACTTC. It encodes CASTGSIETQYF.